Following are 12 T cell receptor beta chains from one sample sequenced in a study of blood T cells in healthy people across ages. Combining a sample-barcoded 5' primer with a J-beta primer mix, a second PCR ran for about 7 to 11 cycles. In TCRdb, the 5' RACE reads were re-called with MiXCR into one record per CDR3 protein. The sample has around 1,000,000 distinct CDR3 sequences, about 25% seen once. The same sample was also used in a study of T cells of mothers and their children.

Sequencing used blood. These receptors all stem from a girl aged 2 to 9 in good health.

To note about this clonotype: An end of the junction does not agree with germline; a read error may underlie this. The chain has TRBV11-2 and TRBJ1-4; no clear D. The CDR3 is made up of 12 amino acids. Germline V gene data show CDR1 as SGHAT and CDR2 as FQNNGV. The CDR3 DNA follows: TGTGCCAGCAGCCTAGAACTAGAAAAACTGTTTTTT. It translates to CASSLELEKLFF.

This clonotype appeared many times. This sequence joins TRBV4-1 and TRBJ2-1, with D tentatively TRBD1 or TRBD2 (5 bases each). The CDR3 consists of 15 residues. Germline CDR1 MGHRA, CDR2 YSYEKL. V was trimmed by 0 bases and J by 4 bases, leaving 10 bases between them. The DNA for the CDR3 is TGCGCCAGCAGCCAAGATCGGGACCGATACAATGAGCAGTTCTTC. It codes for CASSQDRDRYNEQFF.

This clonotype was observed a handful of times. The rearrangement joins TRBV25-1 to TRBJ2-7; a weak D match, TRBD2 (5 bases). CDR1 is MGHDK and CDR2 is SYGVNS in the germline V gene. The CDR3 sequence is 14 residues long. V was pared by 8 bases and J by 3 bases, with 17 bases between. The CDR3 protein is CASSDDGGVYEQYF. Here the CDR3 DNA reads TGTGCCAGCTCTGACGATGGAGGAGTCTACGAGCAGTACTTC.

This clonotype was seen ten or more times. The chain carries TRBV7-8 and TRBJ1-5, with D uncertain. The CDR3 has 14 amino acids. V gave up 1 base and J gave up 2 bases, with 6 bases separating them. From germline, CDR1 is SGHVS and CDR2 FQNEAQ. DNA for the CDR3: TGTGCCAGCAGCTTAGACAGTGGCAATCAGCCCCAGCATTTT. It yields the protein CASSLDSGNQPQHF.

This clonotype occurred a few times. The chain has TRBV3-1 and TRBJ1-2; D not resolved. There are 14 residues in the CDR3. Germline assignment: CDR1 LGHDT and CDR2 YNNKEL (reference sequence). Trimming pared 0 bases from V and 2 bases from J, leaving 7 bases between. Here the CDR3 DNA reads TGTGCCAGCAGCCAAGACTGGTCAAACTATGGCTACACCTTC. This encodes CASSQDWSNYGYTF.

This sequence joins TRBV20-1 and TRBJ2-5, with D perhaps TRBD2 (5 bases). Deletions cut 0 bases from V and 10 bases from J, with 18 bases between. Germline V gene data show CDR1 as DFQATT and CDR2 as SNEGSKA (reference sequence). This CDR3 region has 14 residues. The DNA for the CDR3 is TGCAGTGCTAGAGATTGGGCAGATTTGAGGGACCAGTACTTC. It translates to CSARDWADLRDQYF.

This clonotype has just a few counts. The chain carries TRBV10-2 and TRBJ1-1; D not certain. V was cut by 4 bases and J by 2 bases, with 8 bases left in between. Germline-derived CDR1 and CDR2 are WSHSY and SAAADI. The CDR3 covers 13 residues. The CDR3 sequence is CASSGGFNTEAFF. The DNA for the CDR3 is TGCGCCAGCAGTGGGGGTTTCAACACTGAAGCTTTCTTT.

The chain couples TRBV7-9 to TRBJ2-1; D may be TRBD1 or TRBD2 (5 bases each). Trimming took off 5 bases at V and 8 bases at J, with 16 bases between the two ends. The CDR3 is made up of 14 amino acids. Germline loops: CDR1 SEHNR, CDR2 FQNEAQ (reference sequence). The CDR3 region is CASSVTGRPDEQFF. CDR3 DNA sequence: TGTGCCAGCAGCGTAACGGGGCGCCCGGATGAGCAGTTCTTC.

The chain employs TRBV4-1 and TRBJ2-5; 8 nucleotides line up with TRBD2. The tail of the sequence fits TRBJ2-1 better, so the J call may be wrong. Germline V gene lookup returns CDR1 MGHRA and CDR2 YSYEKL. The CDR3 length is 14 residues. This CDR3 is CASSRDGRDNEQFF. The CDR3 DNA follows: TGCGCCAGCAGCCGAGACGGGAGGGACAATGAGCAGTTCTTC.

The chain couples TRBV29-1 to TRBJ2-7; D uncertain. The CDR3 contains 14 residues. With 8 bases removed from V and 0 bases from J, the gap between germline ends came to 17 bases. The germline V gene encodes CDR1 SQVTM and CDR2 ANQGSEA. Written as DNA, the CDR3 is TGCAGCTTTGCCGTGAGCGCCAACTCCTACGAGCAGTACTTC. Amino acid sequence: CSFAVSANSYEQYF.

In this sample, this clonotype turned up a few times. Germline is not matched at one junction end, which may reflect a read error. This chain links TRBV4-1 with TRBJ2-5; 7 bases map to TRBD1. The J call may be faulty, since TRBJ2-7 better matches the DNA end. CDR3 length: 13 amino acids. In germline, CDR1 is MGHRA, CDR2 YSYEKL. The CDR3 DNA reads TGTGCCAGCAGCCAAGGGGACAGCTACGAGCAGTACTTC. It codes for CASSQGDSYEQYF.

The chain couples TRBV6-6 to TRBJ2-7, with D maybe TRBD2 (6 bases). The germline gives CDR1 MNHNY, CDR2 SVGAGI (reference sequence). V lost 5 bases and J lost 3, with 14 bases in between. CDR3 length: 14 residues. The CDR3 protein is CASSVRGDLYEQYF. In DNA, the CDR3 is TGTGCCAGCAGTGTGCGGGGCGACCTCTACGAGCAGTACTTC.